This record looks at one T cell receptor (beta chain) sequence and its context. TCRdb re-called the 5' RACE reads with MiXCR, one entry per CDR3 protein. The table has 40,000 or so distinct CDR3 sequences, 5.8% seen once; the top ten hold 7% to 9.5%. These data originate in a study of early T cells in non-severe SARS-CoV-2 infection. The germline V gene encodes CDR1 LGHNA and CDR2 YNFKEQ. V shed 4 bases, J shed 3 bases, and the junction held 9 bases outside the gene matches. This CDR3 spans 16 amino acids. The receptor was isolated from an adult who was a healthcare worker with PCR-confirmed SARS-CoV-2 infection or an uninfected control (not recorded which). The V call is TRBV4-2, the J call TRBJ2-1; 7 bases are a match to TRBD1. The sequencing input was whole blood. The CDR3 spells CASSPPGQLYYNEQFF. CDR3 sequence (DNA): TGTGCCAGCAGCCCACCGGGACAGTTGTACTACAATGAGCAGTTCTTC.